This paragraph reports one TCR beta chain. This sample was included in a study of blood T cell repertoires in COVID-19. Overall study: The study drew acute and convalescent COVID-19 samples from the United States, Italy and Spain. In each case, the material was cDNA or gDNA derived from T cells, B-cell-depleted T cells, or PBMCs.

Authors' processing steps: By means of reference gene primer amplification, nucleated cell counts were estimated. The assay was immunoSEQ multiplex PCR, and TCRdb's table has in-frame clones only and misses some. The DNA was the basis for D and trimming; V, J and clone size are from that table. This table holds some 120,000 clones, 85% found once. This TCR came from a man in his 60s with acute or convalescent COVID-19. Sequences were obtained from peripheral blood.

CDR3 residues: CSASVRQTGWTGNTIYF. CDR3 in DNA: TGCAGTGCTAGTGTCAGACAGACGGGCTGGACGGGAAACACCATATATTTT. The V call is TRBV20-1, the J call TRBJ1-3, with D possibly TRBD1 on 5 matching bases. Germline V gives CDR1 DFQATT, CDR2 SNEGSKA (reference sequence). The CDR3 contains 17 residues. Trimming took 3 bases from V and 4 from J, leaving 22 bases between them.